The 27 T cell receptor beta chains below come from one sample, sequenced in a study of T cell changes during pregnancy in multiple sclerosis. Profiled with immunoSEQ multiplex PCR; TCRdb holds only in-frame clones, not every one. The sample includes tens of thousands of clones, approximately 92% of them seen just once. The material sequenced was CD4+ T cells from peripheral blood mononuclear cells, taken after pregnancy. The source of these receptors is a female donor with multiple sclerosis, enrolled in a pregnancy study.

This sequence joins TRBV11-2 and TRBJ2-7; D is possibly TRBD2 (7 bases). Trimming removed 5 bases at V and 3 bases at J, with 23 bases between. This CDR3 spans 17 amino acids. The V gene's germline CDR1 is SGHAT and CDR2 FQNNGV. This CDR3 reads CASSTGGVWTENYEQYF. The CDR3 coding sequence is TGTGCCAGCAGCACTGGGGGGGTTTGGACAGAAAACTACGAGCAGTACTTC.

The gene calls are TRBV5-5 and TRBJ1-1, with D hard to call. V was clipped by 3 bases and J by 1 base, with 7 bases between them. This CDR3 comprises 13 residues. Per germline, CDR1 SGHKS and CDR2 YYEKEE (reference sequence). The CDR3 DNA reads TGTGCCAGCAGCTCCCACTCGAACACTGAAGCTTTCTTT. It encodes CASSSHSNTEAFF.

This clone was counted once. The chain couples TRBV11-2 to TRBJ1-1, with 7 bases aligning to TRBD1. Looked up from germline, CDR1 is SGHAT and CDR2 is FQNNGV. The CDR3 consists of 14 residues. J gave up 2 bases and V 5 bases, and 5 bases lay outside the gene matches. CDR3 region: CASSRDRVNTEAFF. The CDR3 nucleotides are TGTGCCAGCAGCCGCGACAGGGTCAACACTGAAGCTTTCTTT. The full variable domain, completed using reference TRBV11-2 and TRBJ1-1, is EAGVAQSPRYKIIEKRQSVAFWCNPISGHATLYWYQQILGQGPKLLIQFQNNGVVDDSQLPKDRFSAERLKGVDSTLKIQPAKLEDSAVYLCASSRDRVNTEAFFGQGTRLTVV.

The chain uses TRBV7-9 and TRBJ2-5, with 7 bases that match TRBD1. The V gene's germline CDR1 is SEHNR and CDR2 FQNEAQ (reference sequence). There are 14 residues in the CDR3. After removal of 5 bases from V and 0 bases from J, the junction contained 3 bases not matched to a gene. CDR3 nucleotides: TGTGCCAGCAGCCAACAGGGGTACCAAGAGACCCAGTACTTC. Translating it yields CASSQQGYQETQYF.

The chain links TRBV6-5 to TRBJ1-6; 7 bases map to TRBD1. Germline CDR1 MNHEY, CDR2 SVGAGI. Trimming cost V 6 bases and J 9 bases; bases outside gene matches: 8. The CDR3 extends over 14 amino acids. For the CDR3, the DNA is TGTGCCAGCAGCTCAGACAGGGCCGGTTCACCCCTCCACTTT. Its translation is CASSSDRAGSPLHF.

The chain links TRBV4-2 to TRBJ1-2; 7 positions agree with TRBD1. Germline V lookup: CDR1 LGHNA, CDR2 YNFKEQ. V trimming: 0 bases; J trimming: 2 bases; junction bases outside the gene matches: 9. This CDR3 region has 17 residues. The CDR3, as DNA: TGTGCCAGCAGCCAAGATCAACGAGGGACAGCGAACTATGGCTACACCTTC. This codes for CASSQDQRGTANYGYTF.

The rearrangement joins TRBV7-3 to TRBJ2-5, with 7 bases identical to TRBD2. The CDR3 runs 13 residues. Germline V CDR1 and CDR2: SGHTA, FQGTGA. The V segment lost 3 bases and the J segment 7 bases; nucleotides outside the gene matches: 5. The DNA for the CDR3 is TGTGCCAGCAGCTTGGGGGGGTACAGGACCCAGTACTTC. Translating gives CASSLGGYRTQYF. Full variable domain (remainder filled in from reference TRBV7-3 and TRBJ2-5): GAGVSQTPSNKVTEKGKYVELRCDPISGHTALYWYRQSLGQGPEFLIYFQGTGAADDSGLPNDRFFAVRPEGSVSTLKIQRTERGDSAVYLCASSLGGYRTQYFGPGTRLLVL.

This chain uses TRBV7-9 with TRBJ1-2, with no clear D. Germline values: CDR1 SEHNR, CDR2 FQNEAQ (reference sequence). V was cut by 1 base and J by 4 bases, with 4 bases left in between. CDR3 length: 12 amino acids. The CDR3 is CASSLEAYGYTF. The CDR3 nucleotides are TGTGCCAGCAGCTTAGAAGCCTATGGCTACACCTTC.

Written as DNA, the CDR3 is TGCGCCAGCAGCCATAGACAGGGAGATGAAAAACTGTTTTTT. Translation gives CASSHRQGDEKLFF. The rearrangement joins TRBV5-1 to TRBJ1-4; 7 nucleotides agree with TRBD1. Germline V gives CDR1 SGHRS, CDR2 YFSETQ. The CDR3 covers 14 residues. V shed 4 bases and J 6 bases; nucleotides not matched to a gene: 6.

This chain links TRBV7-2 with TRBJ1-2; weak D call: TRBD1 (6 bases). The CDR3 has 15 amino acids. V was clipped by 5 bases and J by 5 bases, with 18 bases between them. In germline, CDR1 is SGHTA, CDR2 FQGNSA. CDR3 loop: CASSPRGGPGYGYTF. The CDR3, as DNA: TGTGCCAGCAGCCCACGGGGGGGGCCAGGTTATGGCTACACCTTC.

This clone was counted only a few times. V and J are TRBV7-9 and TRBJ1-2; 11 nucleotides agree with TRBD1. V lost 1 base, J lost 3 bases, and 1 base stayed unmatched. Germline V gene lookup returns CDR1 SEHNR and CDR2 FQNEAQ (reference sequence). CDR3 length: 15 amino acids. The chain's CDR3 is CASSLGTGGHYGYTF. The DNA for the CDR3 is TGTGCCAGCAGCTTAGGGACAGGGGGCCACTATGGCTACACCTTC.

The CDR3 bases are TGCGCCAGCAGTACTAGCAATCGTTCCCCAGATACGCAGTATTTT. Encoded protein: CASSTSNRSPDTQYF. The rearrangement joins TRBV5-1 to TRBJ2-3, with TRBD2 as a possible D gene (6 bases). The germline V and J ends were trimmed by 5 bases and 4 bases, with 17 bases remaining between them. This CDR3 has 15 residues. Germline V lookup: CDR1 SGHRS, CDR2 YFSETQ.

The chain recombines TRBV11-2 with TRBJ2-6, with 8 bases lining up with TRBD1. Germline-derived CDR1 and CDR2 are SGHAT and FQNNGV. The CDR3 is 15 residues long. The junction had 2 bases not matched to a gene; V was cut back by 5 bases and J by 2 bases. CDR3 sequence: CASSLDRAGANVLTF. The CDR3, as DNA: TGTGCCAGCAGCCTGGACAGGGCTGGGGCCAACGTCCTGACTTTC.

The genes are TRBV9 and TRBJ2-1; 12 nucleotides align to TRBD2. V shed 4 bases, J shed 5 bases, and the junction held 10 bases outside the gene matches. Germline V gives CDR1 SGDLS, CDR2 YYNGEE. The CDR3 sequence is 17 residues long. CDR3 sequence reads: CASSSLGASGGDNEQFF. Written as DNA, the CDR3 is TGTGCCAGCAGCTCTCTTGGAGCTAGCGGGGGGGACAATGAGCAGTTCTTC.

The chain employs TRBV19 and TRBJ1-5, with a possible D match to TRBD1 (5 bases). CDR3 length: 13 residues. CDR1 is LNHDA, CDR2 SQIVND, per germline (reference sequence). V shed 1 base and J shed 7 bases, with 8 bases lying between them. The CDR3 protein is CASSIGGSQPQHF. CDR3 nucleotides: TGTGCCAGTAGTATAGGGGGCAGCCAGCCCCAGCATTTT.

Details on this clone: Germline and junction disagree at one end, which may indicate a read error. The V call is TRBV5-6, the J call TRBJ2-3; 8 bases fit TRBD1. Per the germline V gene, CDR1 is SGHDT and CDR2 is YYEEEE. The CDR3 length is 11 residues. The CDR3 reads CASSSRDRTNF. DNA for the CDR3: TGTGCCAGCAGCTCCCGGGACAGGACAAATTTT.

The chain carries TRBV7-2 and TRBJ2-2; a possible D gene is TRBD2 (6 bases). Germline values: CDR1 SGHTA, CDR2 FQGNSA. V was clipped by 7 bases and J by 6 bases, with 18 bases between them. This CDR3 has 15 residues. The CDR3 here is CASKNGGSNAGELFF. CDR3 coding DNA: TGTGCCAGCAAGAACGGGGGTAGTAACGCCGGGGAGCTGTTTTTT.

J is TRBJ2-7 and V is TRBV11-2; TRBD2 matches at 7 bases. The germline V gene has CDR1 SGHAT and CDR2 FQNNGV. The CDR3 runs 16 residues. V dropped 4 bases and J dropped 0; count of bases not matched to a gene: 9. CDR3 in DNA: TGTGCCAGCAGCTCCGGGGGGAAGGGGACCTCCTACGAGCAGTACTTC. It encodes CASSSGGKGTSYEQYF.

This rearrangement joins TRBV4-3 to TRBJ2-1; D call uncertain. From germline, CDR1 is LGHNA and CDR2 YSLEER. The CDR3 spans 14 residues. Trimming left V 0 bases short and J 8 bases short, with 11 bases between. DNA of the CDR3: TGCGCCAGCAGCCAAGATTATAAGGAGCATGAGCAGTTCTTC. This encodes CASSQDYKEHEQFF.

This chain links TRBV4-2 with TRBJ2-5, with 11 bases matching TRBD2. This CDR3 is built from 16 residues. V was clipped by 1 base and J by 5 bases; unmatched bases: 6. Germline V gene data show CDR1 as LGHNA and CDR2 as YNFKEQ. Here the CDR3 DNA reads TGTGCCAGCAGCCAAGGCGGACTAGCGGGTAGTGAGACCCAGTACTTC. Protein product: CASSQGGLAGSETQYF.

Written as DNA, the CDR3 is TGTGCCAGCAGCGGGACAGGGGGCGTTAACGGGGAGCTGTTTTTT. Translation: CASSGTGGVNGELFF. The V gene is TRBV7-6, the J gene TRBJ2-2, with 12 nucleotides matching TRBD1. With 5 bases clipped from V and 7 bases from J, the junction kept 5 bases outside the gene matches. CDR1 and CDR2 from the germline V gene are SGHVS and FNYEAQ. This CDR3 contains 15 residues.

The chain recombines TRBV7-9 with TRBJ2-7; 10 nucleotides match TRBD1. V lost 1 base, J lost 3 bases, and 9 bases stayed unmatched. Germline values: CDR1 SEHNR, CDR2 FQNEAQ (reference sequence). The CDR3 spans 17 residues. The CDR3 bases are TGTGCCAGCAGCTTAGTGGGACAGGGGCTGAAAAACTACGAGCAGTACTTC. Translating gives CASSLVGQGLKNYEQYF.

V gene TRBV6-1 combines with J gene TRBJ2-1; 11 positions match TRBD2. This CDR3 region has 16 residues. V shed 4 bases, J shed 6 bases, and the junction held 8 bases outside the gene matches. From germline, CDR1 is MNHNS and CDR2 SASEGT. The CDR3: CASSAPLAGGPNEQFF. The CDR3 DNA reads as TGTGCCAGCAGTGCTCCGCTAGCGGGGGGCCCCAATGAGCAGTTCTTC.

This clone was detected once. The gene calls are TRBV6-5 and TRBJ1-5; D is possibly TRBD1 (5 bases). CDR1 is MNHEY and CDR2 is SVGAGI in the germline V gene. The CDR3 runs 14 residues. Trimming left V 0 bases short and J 4 bases short, with 7 bases between. CDR3 sequence reads: CASSYSRGNQPQHF. The DNA for the CDR3 is TGTGCCAGCAGTTACTCCCGGGGGAATCAGCCCCAGCATTTT.

The chain is built from TRBV2 and TRBJ1-4, with 9 bases lining up with TRBD1. Germline CDR1 reads SNHLY; CDR2 reads FYNNEI. V shed 7 bases and J 5 bases; nucleotides not matched to a gene: 11. The CDR3 runs to 16 residues. Here the CDR3 reads CASISLPGQGNEKLFF. DNA for the CDR3: TGTGCCAGCATCTCCCTCCCGGGACAGGGCAATGAAAAACTGTTTTTT.

The chain employs TRBV4-3 and TRBJ1-2; D gene unclear. Trimming stripped 0 bases from V and 3 bases from J, with 17 bases between. Germline V gene data show CDR1 as LGHNA and CDR2 as YSLEER. The CDR3 has 17 amino acids. For the CDR3, the DNA is TGCGCCAGCAGCCAAGAAGTCGGCTCTGACGGGGACTATGGCTACACCTTC. This translates into CASSQEVGSDGDYGYTF.

The V call is TRBV7-9, the J call TRBJ1-1; a possible D gene is TRBD1 (5 bases). Trimming cost V 5 bases and J 5 bases, with 15 bases left between them. This CDR3 comprises 14 residues. CDR1 is SEHNR and CDR2 is FQNEAQ in the germline V gene (reference sequence). The CDR3 coding sequence is TGTGCCAGCAGCGCCCAGGGATACGAAACTGAAGCTTTCTTT. Encoded protein: CASSAQGYETEAFF. Full variable domain (outside the CDR3, taken from reference TRBV7-9 and TRBJ1-1): DTGVSQNPRHKITKRGQNVTFRCDPISEHNRLYWYRQTLGQGPEFLTYFQNEAQLEKSRLLSDRFSAERPKGSFSTLEIQRTEQGDSAMYLCASSAQGYETEAFFGQGTRLTVV.